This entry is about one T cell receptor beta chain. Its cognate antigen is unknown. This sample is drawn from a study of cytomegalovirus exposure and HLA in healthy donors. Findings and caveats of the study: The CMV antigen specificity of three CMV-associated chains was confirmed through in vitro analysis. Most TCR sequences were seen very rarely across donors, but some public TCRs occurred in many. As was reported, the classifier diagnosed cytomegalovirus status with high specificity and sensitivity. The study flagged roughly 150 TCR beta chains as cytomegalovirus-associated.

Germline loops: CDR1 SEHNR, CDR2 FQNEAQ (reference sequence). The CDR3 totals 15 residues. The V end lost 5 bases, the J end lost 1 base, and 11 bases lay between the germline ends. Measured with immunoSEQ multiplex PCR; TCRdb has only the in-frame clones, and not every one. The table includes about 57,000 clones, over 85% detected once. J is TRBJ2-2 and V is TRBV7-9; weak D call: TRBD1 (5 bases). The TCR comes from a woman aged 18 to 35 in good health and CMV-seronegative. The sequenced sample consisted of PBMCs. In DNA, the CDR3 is TGTGCCAGCAGCGGGGCCCTAAAGAACACCGGGGAGCTGTTTTTT. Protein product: CASSGALKNTGELFF.